These 24 T cell receptor beta chains were all obtained from the same sample, sequenced in a study of CD8 T cells in ankylosing spondylitis. MiXCR, applied by TCRdb to the 5' RACE reads, yields one record per CDR3 protein. The sample includes fewer than 250,000 distinct CDR3 sequences, 10% to 13% seen only once; the top ten take about 3%. Specimen: blood, either unsorted or a sorted T cell fraction (not recorded which). These receptors originate from a male donor with ankylosing spondylitis or in good health (not recorded which).

With respect to this clonotype: A much larger clone lies one base from this, so it may be a read error. The chain carries TRBV10-3 and TRBJ1-5; D gene uncertain. The CDR3 sequence is 13 residues long. Germline V gives CDR1 ENHRY, CDR2 SYGVKD. The CDR3: CVISAMVDQPQHF. DNA for the CDR3: TGTGTCATCAGTGCTATGGTTGATCAGCCCCAGCATTTT.

V is TRBV5-4 and J is TRBJ2-6, with TRBD1 identical over 7 bases. CDR3 size: 16 residues. The V and J ends lost 7 bases and 2 bases, in that order; junction bases with no gene match: 9. CDR1 SGHNT and CDR2 YYREEE come from the germline V gene (reference sequence). CDR3 sequence reads: CASPTGSVAGANVLTF. CDR3 sequence (DNA): TGTGCCAGCCCGACAGGGTCGGTTGCTGGGGCCAACGTCCTGACTTTC.

This clonotype was seen at least ten times. V and J are TRBV5-5 and TRBJ1-1; TRBD1 might be the D (6 bases). V dropped 4 bases and J dropped 4 bases, with 14 bases sitting between them. The CDR3 extends over 14 amino acids. Per the germline V gene, CDR1 is SGHKS and CDR2 is YYEKEE (reference sequence). The DNA for the CDR3 is TGTGCCAGCAGCCCCTGGACAGATCCCACTGAAGCTTTCTTT. Its translation: CASSPWTDPTEAFF.

This clonotype was recorded at least ten times. The V and J genes are TRBV20-1 and TRBJ2-7, with TRBD1 matching over 7 bases. With V trimmed by 4 bases and J by 4 bases, 10 bases remained unmatched. Per the germline V gene, CDR1 is DFQATT and CDR2 is SNEGSKA (reference sequence). The CDR3 length is 14 residues. The CDR3, as DNA: TGCAGTGCTACATCGCCCAAACAGGGGTACGAGCAGTACTTC. This gives the protein CSATSPKQGYEQYF.

This CDR3 is CASSLGLSPWETQYF. DNA for the CDR3: TGTGCCAGCAGCTTAGGGCTATCCCCGTGGGAGACCCAGTACTTC. The chain is built from TRBV7-2 and TRBJ2-5; D uncertain. The CDR3 contains 15 residues. Per germline, CDR1 SGHTA and CDR2 FQGNSA. V gave up 1 base and J gave up 5 bases, with 14 bases separating them.

In this sample, this clonotype turned up many times. This rearrangement joins TRBV30 to TRBJ2-3, with a weak D call TRBD2 (6 bases). With 4 bases removed from V and 2 bases from J, the gap between germline ends came to 10 bases. This CDR3 contains 13 residues. Germline lookup yields CDR1 GTSNPN and CDR2 SVGIG (reference sequence). The CDR3 reads CAWTGGNTDTQYF. For the CDR3, the DNA is TGTGCCTGGACGGGCGGGAACACAGATACGCAGTATTTT.

This clonotype was counted only a few times. The chain couples TRBV7-9 to TRBJ2-1, with a possible D match to TRBD2 (6 bases). Germline CDR1 reads SEHNR; CDR2 reads FQNEAQ (reference sequence). The CDR3 is 16 residues long. V shed 1 base and J shed 7 bases, with 17 bases lying between them. In DNA form, the CDR3 reads TGTGCCAGCAGCTTAGACCGGGCTCCGGCGGGGAATGAGCAGTTCTTC. Amino acids: CASSLDRAPAGNEQFF.

This clonotype was observed at least ten times. The V gene is TRBV4-1, the J gene TRBJ2-1, with 8 bases that match TRBD2. Germline V gives CDR1 MGHRA, CDR2 YSYEKL. This CDR3 is built from 16 residues. Trimming cost V 0 bases and J 10 bases; bases outside gene matches: 11. CDR3: CASSQDQAGAPLEQFF. The CDR3 DNA sequence: TGCGCCAGCAGCCAAGATCAAGCGGGGGCCCCTCTGGAGCAGTTCTTC.

There are many counts of this clonotype. The V gene is TRBV29-1, the J gene TRBJ1-1; 10 bases map to TRBD1. J gave up 2 bases and V 4 bases, and 1 base lay outside the gene matches. The germline CDR1 and CDR2 sequences are SQVTM and ANQGSEA. This CDR3 spans 13 amino acids. Here the CDR3 reads CSVGDRGNTEAFF. In DNA form, the CDR3 reads TGCAGCGTTGGGGACAGGGGTAACACTGAAGCTTTCTTT.

The sample holds many counts of this clonotype. The chain carries TRBV2 and TRBJ1-3; D remains unclear. The length of the CDR3 is 13 residues. From germline, CDR1 is SNHLY and CDR2 FYNNEI. Trimming took off 2 bases at V and 2 bases at J, with 4 bases between the two ends. The CDR3 DNA sequence: TGTGCCAGCAGTGAACTGCCTGGAAACACCATATATTTT. This codes for CASSELPGNTIYF. Full variable domain (remainder filled in from reference TRBV2 and TRBJ1-3): EPEVTQTPSHQVTQMGQEVILRCVPISNHLYFYWYRQILGQKVEFLVSFYNNEISEKSEIFDDQFSVERPDGSNFTLKIRSTKLEDSAMYFCASSELPGNTIYFGEGSWLTVV.

Here the CDR3 DNA reads TGTGCCAGCAGCCAAGAGACAGGGATCCAAGAGACCCAGTACTTC. Translated: CASSQETGIQETQYF. The chain has TRBV3-1 and TRBJ2-5; 7 nucleotides agree with TRBD1. The CDR3 has 15 amino acids. CDR1 LGHDT and CDR2 YNNKEL come from the germline V gene (reference sequence). The V and J ends lost 0 bases and 1 base, in that order; junction bases with no gene match: 2.

Ten or more counts support this clonotype. The rearrangement uses TRBV12-3 or TRBV12-4 and TRBJ2-3; tentative D call: TRBD1 (5 bases). The CDR3 is 16 residues long. V was pared by 6 bases and J by 0 bases, with 16 bases between. The CDR3 spells CASSPLLTASTDTQYF. CDR3 nucleotides: TGTGCCAGCAGCCCCCTCCTGACAGCAAGCACAGATACGCAGTATTTT.

In its sample, this clonotype was seen many times. This chain joins TRBV20-1 and TRBJ1-6, with TRBD1 as a possible D gene (5 bases). Germline lookup yields CDR1 DFQATT and CDR2 SNEGSKA (reference sequence). The CDR3 totals 15 residues. V was shortened by 5 bases and J by 4 bases, with 15 bases between the two germline ends. The CDR3 reads CSAGPGGPYNSPLHF. Written as DNA, the CDR3 is TGCAGTGCTGGCCCGGGGGGACCATATAATTCACCCCTCCACTTT.

At least ten counts were recorded for this clonotype. The J gene is TRBJ1-1, the V gene TRBV12-3 or TRBV12-4; perhaps TRBD1 as D (5 bases). Trimming pared 6 bases from V and 7 bases from J, leaving 12 bases between. This CDR3 has 12 amino acids. CDR3 in amino acids: CASSSGGYEAFF. In DNA, the CDR3 is TGTGCCAGCAGCTCGGGGGGGTATGAAGCTTTCTTT.

The table lists this clonotype with many counts. The V gene is TRBV24-1, the J gene TRBJ2-5; 12 bases fit TRBD2. The germline gives CDR1 KGHDR, CDR2 SFDVKD. Trimming at V came to 5 bases and at J to 4 bases, leaving 4 bases not matched to a gene. The CDR3 extends over 15 amino acids. The CDR3 coding sequence is TGTGCCACCAGTGCTAGCGGGGGGGCCGTAGAGACCCAGTACTTC. Its protein is CATSASGGAVETQYF.

This clonotype was observed a handful of times. The chain combines TRBV30 with TRBJ2-2, with no clear D. The germline gives CDR1 GTSNPN, CDR2 SVGIG (reference sequence). The CDR3 loop spans 13 amino acids. Trimming took off 6 bases at V and 3 bases at J, with 11 bases between the two ends. The CDR3 DNA sequence: TGTGCCTGTGATGAAGGGCACACCGGGGAGCTGTTTTTT. Protein product: CACDEGHTGELFF. The complete variable domain, with remaining parts taken from reference TRBV30 and TRBJ2-2, reads SQTIHQWPATLVQPVGSPLSLECTVEGTSNPNLYWYRQAAGRGLQLLFYSVGIGQISSEVPQNLSASRPQDRQFILSSKKLLLSDSGFYLCACDEGHTGELFFGEGSRLTVL.

This clonotype has ten or more counts. The V and J genes are TRBV5-1 and TRBJ1-2; no reliable D call. V gave up 0 bases and J gave up 2 bases, with 8 bases separating them. This CDR3 is built from 14 residues. Germline V gene sequence: CDR1 SGHRS, CDR2 YFSETQ. CDR3 coding DNA: TGCGCCAGCAGCTTGGACCCTGGGAACTATGGCTACACCTTC. Protein sequence: CASSLDPGNYGYTF.

Only a few counts were recorded for this clonotype. V gene TRBV7-2 combines with J gene TRBJ2-7; D not certain. V was pared by 1 base and J by 0 bases, with 13 bases between. The germline V gene has CDR1 SGHTA and CDR2 FQGNSA. The CDR3 is made up of 16 amino acids. This chain's CDR3 is CASSLEAEISSYEQYF. The CDR3 DNA sequence: TGTGCCAGCAGCTTAGAGGCAGAGATCAGCTCCTACGAGCAGTACTTC.

This clonotype was counted many times. The chain joins TRBV12-3 or TRBV12-4 to TRBJ1-3; D unclear. V lost 3 bases to trimming and J lost 8 bases, with 5 bases between them. The CDR3 extends over 11 amino acids. The CDR3 here is CASSFGDTIYF. DNA for the CDR3: TGTGCCAGCAGTTTCGGAGACACCATATATTTT.

This clonotype was detected ten times or more. This chain links TRBV7-9 with TRBJ2-7; TRBD2 might be the D (6 bases). The length of the CDR3 is 15 residues. Trimming removed 1 base at V and 8 bases at J, with 18 bases between. The germline V gene has CDR1 SEHNR and CDR2 FQNEAQ (reference sequence). The chain's CDR3 is CASSLERLDPIQQYF. CDR3 DNA sequence: TGTGCCAGCAGCTTAGAACGACTAGACCCGATTCAGCAGTACTTC.

The sample holds many counts of this clonotype. V usage is TRBV7-2 and J usage is TRBJ2-3; perhaps TRBD1 as D (6 bases). CDR3 length: 15 residues. The V gene's germline CDR1 is SGHTA and CDR2 FQGNSA. V was cut by 1 base and J by 3 bases, with 11 bases left in between. CDR3 bases: TGTGCCAGCAGCTTAGACTCCACAGGGACAGATACGCAGTATTTT. Its translation is CASSLDSTGTDTQYF. The full variable domain, completed using reference TRBV7-2 and TRBJ2-3, is GAGVSQSPSNKVTEKGKDVELRCDPISGHTALYWYRQSLGQGLEFLIYFQGNSAPDKSGLPSDRFSAERTGGSVSTLTIQRTQQEDSAVYLCASSLDSTGTDTQYFGPGTRLTVL.

This clonotype was recorded at least ten times. The CDR3 sequence is CASSATTSGVDTQYF. CDR3 DNA: TGTGCCAGCAGTGCCACGACTAGCGGTGTGGATACGCAGTATTTT. The rearrangement uses TRBV6-5 and TRBJ2-3, with 9 bases matching TRBD2. The trim removed 5 bases at V and 6 bases at J, leaving 9 bases unmatched. CDR1 is MNHEY, CDR2 SVGAGI, per germline. The CDR3 sequence is 15 residues long.

This clonotype was seen a handful of times. The V gene is TRBV11-2, the J gene TRBJ2-1; weak D call: TRBD1 (6 bases). The germline CDR1 and CDR2 sequences are SGHAT and FQNNGV. Trimming removed 2 bases from V and 6 bases from J, with 14 bases in between. The CDR3 extends over 15 amino acids. The CDR3 loop reads CASSLRRGYGNEQFF. Here the CDR3 DNA reads TGTGCCAGCAGCTTACGCAGGGGTTACGGCAATGAGCAGTTCTTC.

In this sample, this clonotype turned up many times. The rearrangement uses TRBV20-1 and TRBJ2-3; D unclear. The CDR3 is 13 amino acids. Germline V gene sequence: CDR1 DFQATT, CDR2 SNEGSKA (reference sequence). Trimming pared 6 bases from V and 0 bases from J, leaving 10 bases between. Here the CDR3 reads CSAFVPSTDTQYF. The CDR3 nucleotides are TGCAGTGCCTTCGTTCCTAGCACAGATACGCAGTATTTT.